These 18 T cell receptor beta chains share one sample of origin, sequenced in a study of low-dose radiotherapy and immunotherapy resistance in tumors (dated by TCRdb to the early 2020s). The sample's time point label is to be understood as: before trial treatment. The reads were generated on an Illumina HiSeq 2500. To make first-strand cDNA, Superscript III was used along with a set of TRAV- and TRBV-specific primers so that both the TCRalpha and TCRbeta chains were covered. TCRs were amplified with Phusion for 15 to 20 PCR cycles, with a constant-region primer paired with the adapter attached to the V primers. In TCRdb, the public reads were trimmed at Q25 with fastp and aligned with MiXCR, with productive beta chains retained. All rows with the same CDR3 protein become a single entry with the most common DNA and genes. Recorded for this sample are over 70,000 distinct CDR3 sequences; roughly 30% of them occurred a single time. The ten largest make up around 10% of the sample.

The sequences come from PBMCs, collected before treatment. These TCRs come from a female donor with ovarian cancer.

This clonotype was seen at least ten times. The chain employs TRBV3-1 and TRBJ2-7, with 8 nucleotides matching TRBD2. V lost 4 bases, J lost 0 bases, and 8 bases stayed unmatched. This CDR3 has 16 residues. Looked up from germline, CDR1 is LGHDT and CDR2 is YNNKEL (reference sequence). The CDR3 nucleotides read TGTGCCAGCAGCCGCCCCACTAGCGGCCTCTCCTACGAGCAGTACTTC. Protein: CASSRPTSGLSYEQYF.

This clonotype was observed at least ten times. The V gene is TRBV28, the J gene TRBJ1-6; maybe TRBD1 (6 bases). Germline CDR1 is MDHEN and CDR2 is SYDVKM. V was cut by 11 bases and J by 10 bases, with 18 bases left in between. This CDR3 region has 13 residues. The CDR3 nucleotides are TGTGCCTCAAGGAGGGGGGTCGAGTCACCCCTCCACTTT. As protein: CASRRGVESPLHF.

This clonotype has ten or more counts. V is TRBV4-3 and J is TRBJ2-3; D may be TRBD1 (6 bases). Germline CDR1 reads LGHNA; CDR2 reads YSLEER. This CDR3 comprises 15 residues. V lost 3 bases, J lost 0 bases, and 10 bases lay in between. CDR3 in DNA: TGCGCCAGCAGCCACGGACAGAGAAGCACAGATACGCAGTATTTT. Translation: CASSHGQRSTDTQYF.

This clonotype was counted at least ten times. The rearrangement joins TRBV10-3 to TRBJ1-3; the D is unclear. Deletions cut 2 bases from V and 4 bases from J, with 9 bases between. This CDR3 is 14 amino acids long. Germline values: CDR1 ENHRY, CDR2 SYGVKD. CDR3 nucleotide sequence: TGTGCCATCAGTGAGAGATTTTCAGGAAACACCATATATTTT. Residues: CAISERFSGNTIYF.

This clonotype occurred many times. The rearrangement joins TRBV18 to TRBJ2-5; 9 bases are a match to TRBD1. The germline CDR1 and CDR2 sequences are KGHSH and LQKENI. The CDR3 length is 15 residues. V shed 4 bases, J shed 5 bases, and the junction held 8 bases outside the gene matches. The CDR3 nucleotides are TGTGCCAGCTCACGGACGACAGGGGGGCGCGAGACCCAGTACTTC. It encodes CASSRTTGGRETQYF.

The J gene is TRBJ2-1, the V gene TRBV7-8; 14 positions agree with TRBD2. The germline V gene has CDR1 SGHVS and CDR2 FQNEAQ. With 3 bases clipped from V and 8 bases from J, the junction kept 6 bases outside the gene matches. CDR3 length: 16 amino acids. This CDR3 is CASSLRTSGGLDEQFF. CDR3 DNA sequence: TGTGCCAGCAGCTTGAGGACTAGCGGGGGGTTGGATGAGCAGTTCTTC.

The chain carries TRBV29-1 and TRBJ1-4; the D gene is possibly TRBD1 (6 bases). The germline V gene has CDR1 SQVTM and CDR2 ANQGSEA. The CDR3 covers 13 residues. Trimming removed 6 bases at V and 5 bases at J, with 13 bases between. For the CDR3, the DNA is TGCAGCGTCTCCACAGGGATGAATGAAAAACTGTTTTTT. Translated, it gives CSVSTGMNEKLFF.

This clonotype was counted ten times or more. The chain combines TRBV4-1 with TRBJ1-1, with D unresolved. This CDR3 comprises 14 residues. From germline, CDR1 is MGHRA and CDR2 YSYEKL. The germline V and J ends were trimmed by 1 base and 0 bases, with 6 bases remaining between them. The DNA for the CDR3 is TGCGCCAGCAGCCAAGGGCAGGTGAACACTGAAGCTTTCTTT. Translated: CASSQGQVNTEAFF.

This rearrangement joins TRBV28 to TRBJ2-1, with D possibly matching TRBD2 (6 bases). CDR3 length equals 18 residues. Trimming took off 0 bases at V and 8 bases at J, with 23 bases between the two ends. The germline gives CDR1 MDHEN, CDR2 SYDVKM. CDR3 DNA sequence: TGTGCCAGCAGTTTATGGGGACTTCCGAGACCCGGGCACCATGAGCAGTTCTTC. Encoded protein: CASSLWGLPRPGHHEQFF.

This chain links TRBV7-2 with TRBJ1-2; the D gene is possibly TRBD1 (5 bases). The CDR3 has 16 residues. Germline V gives CDR1 SGHTA, CDR2 FQGNSA. V lost 6 bases and J 0 bases, leaving 17 bases between the germline ends. Here the CDR3 reads CASSLTSGLANYGYTF. CDR3 nucleotides: TGTGCCAGCAGTCTAACCTCAGGGCTGGCTAACTATGGCTACACCTTC.

This clonotype showed up many times. V gene TRBV19 combines with J gene TRBJ2-1, with D unclear. The ends were cut back, 0 bases at V and 6 bases at J, with 9 bases in the middle. The CDR3 runs 14 residues. Germline CDR1 and CDR2: LNHDA and SQIVND (reference sequence). The CDR3 DNA reads as TGTGCCAGTAGTATAGATCCGCAGTCCAATGAGCAGTTCTTC. It codes for CASSIDPQSNEQFF. The entire variable domain, with the rest obtained from reference TRBV19 and TRBJ2-1, is as follows: DGGITQSPKYLFRKEGQNVTLSCEQNLNHDAMYWYRQDPGQGLRLIYYSQIVNDFQKGDIAEGYSVSREKKESFPLTVTSAQKNPTAFYLCASSIDPQSNEQFFGPGTRLTVL.

This clonotype has a count of ten or more. As DNA, the CDR3 is TGTGCCAGCAGCCGACAGGGAGGGGACAATGAGCAGTTCTTC. It yields the protein CASSRQGGDNEQFF. The chain is built from TRBV28 and TRBJ2-1; D possibly matches TRBD1 or TRBD2 (7 bases each). With 6 bases removed from V and 5 bases from J, the gap between germline ends came to 14 bases. The CDR3 consists of 14 residues. Per germline, CDR1 MDHEN and CDR2 SYDVKM. The full variable domain, in which reference TRBV28 and TRBJ2-1 provide the parts outside the CDR3, is DVKVTQSSRYLVKRTGEKVFLECVQDMDHENMFWYRQDPGLGLRLIYFSYDVKMKEKGDIPEGYSVSREKKERFSLILESASTNQTSMYLCASSRQGGDNEQFFGPGTRLTVL.

This clonotype turned up a few times. This chain joins TRBV9 and TRBJ1-2; TRBD1 agrees at 10 bases. The CDR3 consists of 14 residues. V shed 2 bases, J shed 4 bases, and the junction held 2 bases outside the gene matches. CDR1 and CDR2 from the germline V gene are SGDLS and YYNGEE. The CDR3 nucleotides read TGTGCCAGCAGCGTGGGACAGGGGAGCTATGGCTACACCTTC. Protein product: CASSVGQGSYGYTF.

This clonotype was observed at least ten times. This rearrangement joins TRBV5-4 to TRBJ2-7; 11 bases align to TRBD2. With V trimmed by 4 bases and J by 2 bases, 5 bases remained unmatched. The V gene's germline CDR1 is SGHNT and CDR2 YYREEE (reference sequence). The CDR3 spans 15 residues. CDR3 amino acids: CASSHSGRAPYEQYF. Here the CDR3 DNA reads TGTGCCAGCAGCCATAGCGGGAGGGCCCCCTACGAGCAGTACTTC.

In its sample, this clonotype was seen many times. The chain links TRBV3-1 to TRBJ2-7; D possibly corresponds to TRBD2 (6 bases). The V gene's germline CDR1 is LGHDT and CDR2 YNNKEL (reference sequence). With 4 bases removed from V and 0 bases from J, the gap between germline ends came to 13 bases. CDR3 length: 15 amino acids. The CDR3 nucleotides are TGTGCCAGCAGCCCCTCCGGAGGGTTCTCCTACGAGCAGTACTTC. Translated, it gives CASSPSGGFSYEQYF.

This clonotype has ten or more counts. The chain combines TRBV12-3 or TRBV12-4 with TRBJ2-1; weak D call: TRBD2 (6 bases). The CDR3 has 14 residues. V shed 6 bases and J shed 6 bases, with 15 bases lying between them. Here the CDR3 reads CASSPLRLGNEQFF. The CDR3 nucleotides read TGTGCCAGCAGCCCCCTCAGACTAGGCAATGAGCAGTTCTTC.

This clonotype was seen repeatedly, ten times or more. This chain uses TRBV7-9 with TRBJ2-2; 7 bases fit TRBD2. V lost 2 bases and J lost 4; bases outside the gene matches: 13. Germline values: CDR1 SEHNR, CDR2 FQNEAQ (reference sequence). The CDR3 is made up of 18 amino acids. CDR3 nucleotides: TGTGCCAGCAGCTTACCTGATGGGCTAGCGGAAGGCACCGGGGAGCTGTTTTTT. Protein sequence: CASSLPDGLAEGTGELFF.

This clonotype showed up many times. V gene TRBV7-3 combines with J gene TRBJ2-5; a weak D match, TRBD2 (6 bases). This CDR3 is built from 13 residues. Germline V gene data show CDR1 as SGHTA and CDR2 as FQGTGA. V was pared by 3 bases and J by 3 bases, with 8 bases between. The CDR3 DNA reads TGTGCCAGCAGCTTTGGACTAAAAGAGACCCAGTACTTC. Translating gives CASSFGLKETQYF.